This record looks at one T cell receptor beta chain sequence and its context. Its target is unknown. This CDR3 region has 14 residues. V gave up 8 bases and J gave up 3 bases, with 16 bases separating them. Germline CDR1 reads SNHLY; CDR2 reads FYNNEI. PCR used 60 Vbeta primers and 13 Jbeta primers. TCRdb keeps only in-frame clones here, not all; method: immunoSEQ multiplex PCR. The data hold 150,000 to 200,000 clones, with around 62% observed a single time. This entry belongs to a study of cytomegalovirus exposure and HLA in healthy donors. Study-wide results and limits: Later analysis identified a missense DCLRE1C variant that was linked to TCR beta V- and J-gene trimming.

Material for sequencing was PBMCs. The chain couples TRBV2 to TRBJ2-5, with D possibly matching TRBD1 (6 bases). This TCR came from a man aged 40-55 years in good health and CMV-seronegative. The CDR3: CASDVPGTKETQYF. CDR3 sequence (DNA): TGTGCCAGCGATGTACCCGGGACAAAAGAGACCCAGTACTTC.